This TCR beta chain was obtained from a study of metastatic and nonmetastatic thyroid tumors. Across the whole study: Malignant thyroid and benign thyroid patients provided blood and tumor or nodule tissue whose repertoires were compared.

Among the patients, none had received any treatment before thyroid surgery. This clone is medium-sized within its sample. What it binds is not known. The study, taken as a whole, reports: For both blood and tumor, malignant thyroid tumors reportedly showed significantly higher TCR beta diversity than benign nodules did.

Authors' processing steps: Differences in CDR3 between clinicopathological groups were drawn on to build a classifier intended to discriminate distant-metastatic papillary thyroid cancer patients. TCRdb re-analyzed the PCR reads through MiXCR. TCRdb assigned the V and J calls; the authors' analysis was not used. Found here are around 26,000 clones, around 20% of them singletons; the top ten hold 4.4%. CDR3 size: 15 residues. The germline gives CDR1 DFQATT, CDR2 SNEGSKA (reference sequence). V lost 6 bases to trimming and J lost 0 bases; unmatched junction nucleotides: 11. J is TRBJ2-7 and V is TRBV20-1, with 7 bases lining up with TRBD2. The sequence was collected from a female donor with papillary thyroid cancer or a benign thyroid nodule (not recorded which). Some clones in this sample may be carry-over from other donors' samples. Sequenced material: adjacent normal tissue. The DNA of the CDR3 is TGCAGTGCACCGGGCGGGAGAGGGCCCTCCTACGAGCAGTACTTC. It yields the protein CSAPGGRGPSYEQYF.